This entry concerns a single T cell receptor (beta chain). Its antigen remains unidentified. These data belong to a study of shared clonotypes between healthy human individuals. The V gene's germline CDR1 is MDHEN and CDR2 SYDVKM. The CDR3 covers 10 residues. V was trimmed by 10 bases and J by 4 bases, leaving 5 bases between them. Generated by immunoSEQ multiplex PCR, the TCRdb table keeps only in-frame clones and is missing some. The sample comprises a few million clones, approximately 95% of which are singletons, and 0.35% to 0.5% rests with the top ten. Findings of the study overall: A small donor pool kept down the genetic and exposure-history diversity that was represented.

Specimen: naive CD4+ T cells from PBMCs. Subset reported: CD45RA+ positively selected. This receptor was identified in a man in his late teens or twenties in good health. Some clones in this sample may be carry-over from other donors' samples. The genes are TRBV28 and TRBJ2-1; D unresolved. The CDR3 region has the DNA TGTGCCACCCGGTACAATGAGCAGTTCTTC. It translates to CATRYNEQFF.